This T cell receptor (beta chain) stems from a study of blood T cell repertoires in COVID-19. Germline V lookup: CDR1 MNHEY, CDR2 SMNVEV (reference sequence). J lost 7 bases, V lost 6 bases, and 10 bases had no gene match. CDR3 length: 15 amino acids. The repertoire was sequenced with immunoSEQ multiplex PCR; TCRdb's copy has only in-frame clones and lacks some. This sample yields about 74,000 clones, of which about four fifths are seen a single time; roughly 15% belongs to the top ten. Input material: peripheral blood. V is TRBV27 and J is TRBJ2-2, with TRBD1 identical over 8 bases. This clonotype was sampled from a human donor in a cohort sampled during active COVID-19. DNA for the CDR3: TGTGCCAGCAGCTGGACAGGGACATATAACGGGGAGCTGTTTTTT. It translates to CASSWTGTYNGELFF.